Sequencing of this T cell receptor (beta chain) was carried out in a study of blood T cell repertoires in COVID-19. Turning to the study itself: T cells, B-cell-depleted T cells, or PBMCs provided the cDNA or gDNA that served as material.

V gave up 7 bases and J gave up 7 bases; unmatched junction bases: 8. The CDR3 runs to 13 residues. This clone has a single count. Repertoires were generated with immunoSEQ multiplex PCR, while TCRdb's copy carries only in-frame clones and drops some. This table holds 68,000 or so clones, around 84% found once. This TCR was sampled from a man aged 45-65 years with acute or convalescent COVID-19. Source material: peripheral blood. The chain has TRBV12-3 or TRBV12-4 and TRBJ1-2; 8 bases match TRBD1. CDR3 loop: CASTDRGLGGYTF. As DNA, the CDR3 is TGTGCCAGCACCGACAGGGGACTGGGTGGCTACACCTTC.